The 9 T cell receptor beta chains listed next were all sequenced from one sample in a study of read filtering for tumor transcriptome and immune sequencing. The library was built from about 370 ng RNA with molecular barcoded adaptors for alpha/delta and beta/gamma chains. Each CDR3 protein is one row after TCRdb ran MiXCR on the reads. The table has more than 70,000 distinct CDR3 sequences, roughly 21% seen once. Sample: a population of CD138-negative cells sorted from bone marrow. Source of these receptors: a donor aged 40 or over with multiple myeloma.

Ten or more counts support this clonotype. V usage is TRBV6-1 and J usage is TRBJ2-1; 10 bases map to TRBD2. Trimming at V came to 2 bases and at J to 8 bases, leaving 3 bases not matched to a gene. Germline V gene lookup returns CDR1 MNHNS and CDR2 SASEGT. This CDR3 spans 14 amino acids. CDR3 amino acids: CASSEIAGGHEQFF. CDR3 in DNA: TGTGCCAGCAGTGAAATAGCGGGGGGTCATGAGCAGTTCTTC.

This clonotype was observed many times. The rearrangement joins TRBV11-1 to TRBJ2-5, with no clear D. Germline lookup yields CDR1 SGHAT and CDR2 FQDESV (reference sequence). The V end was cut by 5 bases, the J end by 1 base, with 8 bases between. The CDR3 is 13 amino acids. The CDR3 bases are TGTGCCAGCAGCCCACACCTCCAAGAGACCCAGTACTTC. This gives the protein CASSPHLQETQYF.

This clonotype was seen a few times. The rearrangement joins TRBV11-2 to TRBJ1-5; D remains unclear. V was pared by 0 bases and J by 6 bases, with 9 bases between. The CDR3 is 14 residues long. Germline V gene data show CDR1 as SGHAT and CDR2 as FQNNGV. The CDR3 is CASSLDLRSQPQHF. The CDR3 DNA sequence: TGTGCCAGCAGCTTAGATTTGAGGAGTCAGCCCCAGCATTTT.

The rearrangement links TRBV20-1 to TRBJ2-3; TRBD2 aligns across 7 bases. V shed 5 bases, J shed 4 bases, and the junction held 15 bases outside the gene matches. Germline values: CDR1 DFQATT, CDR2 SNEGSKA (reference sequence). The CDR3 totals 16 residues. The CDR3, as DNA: TGCAGTGCTCCCTGGAGTGCGAGCGGGGTTTCAGATACGCAGTATTTT. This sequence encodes CSAPWSASGVSDTQYF.

The DNA of the CDR3 is TGCAGCGGCGCGGTGAGAAACACTGAAGCTTTCTTT. This translates into CSGAVRNTEAFF. The gene calls are TRBV29-1 and TRBJ1-1; D uncertain. The V end lost 7 bases, the J end lost 2 bases, and 11 bases lay between the germline ends. This CDR3 has 12 residues. The V gene's germline CDR1 is SQVTM and CDR2 ANQGSEA. Full variable domain (missing parts from reference TRBV29-1 and TRBJ1-1): SAVISQKPSRDICQRGTSLTIQCQVDSQVTMMFWYRQQPGQSLTLIATANQGSEATYESGFVIDKFPISRPNLTFSTLTVSNMSPEDSSIYLCSGAVRNTEAFFGQGTRLTVV.

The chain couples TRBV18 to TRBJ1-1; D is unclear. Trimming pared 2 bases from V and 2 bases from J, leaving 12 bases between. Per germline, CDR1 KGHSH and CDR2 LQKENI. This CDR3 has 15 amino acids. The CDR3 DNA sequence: TGTGCCAGCTCACCAGATCCAGTGACTAACACTGAAGCTTTCTTT. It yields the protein CASSPDPVTNTEAFF.

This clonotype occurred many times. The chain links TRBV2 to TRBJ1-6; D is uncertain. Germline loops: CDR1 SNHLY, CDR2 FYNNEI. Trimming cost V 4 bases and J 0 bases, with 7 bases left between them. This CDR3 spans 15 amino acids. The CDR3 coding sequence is TGTGCCAGCAGTGGGCGGGACTCCTATAATTCACCCCTCCACTTT. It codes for CASSGRDSYNSPLHF.

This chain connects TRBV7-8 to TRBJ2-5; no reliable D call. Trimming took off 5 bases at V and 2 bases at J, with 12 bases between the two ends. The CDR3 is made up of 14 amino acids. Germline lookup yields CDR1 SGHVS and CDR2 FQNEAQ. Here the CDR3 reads CASSETGGQETQYF. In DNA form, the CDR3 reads TGTGCCAGCAGCGAAACTGGCGGACAAGAGACCCAGTACTTC.

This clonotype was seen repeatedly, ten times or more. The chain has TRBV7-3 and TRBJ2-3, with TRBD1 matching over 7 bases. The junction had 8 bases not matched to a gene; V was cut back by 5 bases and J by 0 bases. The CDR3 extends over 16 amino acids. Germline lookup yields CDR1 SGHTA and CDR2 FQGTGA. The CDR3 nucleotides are TGTGCCAGCAGCCATCAGGGGGAGACTAGCACAGATACGCAGTATTTT. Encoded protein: CASSHQGETSTDTQYF.